This T cell receptor beta chain was recovered during a study of cytomegalovirus exposure and HLA in healthy donors. This table comes from immunoSEQ multiplex PCR, and its TCRdb copy is limited to in-frame clones, with some not included. The repertoire includes some 240,000 clones, 70% to 90% of them detected once, and around 5.5% sits in the top ten. Overall study results and limits: Many donors shared some public TCRs, even though most TCR sequences were rare. The investigators catalogued 164 TCR beta chains as cytomegalovirus-associated.

The germline CDR1 and CDR2 sequences are SGHTA and FQGNSA. V lost 4 bases to trimming and J lost 9 bases; unmatched junction nucleotides: 9. The CDR3 spans 14 residues. Worth noting for this clone: Its antigen remains unidentified.

The genes are TRBV7-2 and TRBJ1-5; 7 nucleotides agree with TRBD1. Sequenced: PBMCs. The TCR sequence derives from a woman younger than 30 in good health and CMV-seronegative. CDR3 DNA sequence: TGTGCCAGCAGCTCGACAGGGCGATTGTGGCCCCAGCATTTT. Protein sequence: CASSSTGRLWPQHF.